Reported below is one TCR beta chain. Antigen unknown. The data were produced by immunoSEQ multiplex PCR, yet TCRdb's version contains in-frame clones alone and is incomplete. The table has millions of clones, roughly 94% seen once. This record belongs to a study of shared clonotypes between healthy human individuals. The study's findings and limits: Clonotype sharing across a few donors was observed for roughly 5% of naive CD4 clonotypes.

The TCR was taken from a man between 18 and 29 years old in good health. Sequenced: naive CD4+ T cells sorted from blood. Described subset: CD45RA+ positively selected.

The CDR3 DNA follows: TGTGCCAGCGCAGGGGGCGACGAGCAGTACTTC. Amino acids: CASAGGDEQYF. The V call is TRBV7-9, the J call TRBJ2-7; 8 bases map to TRBD1. CDR3 length: 11 amino acids. Germline assignment: CDR1 SEHNR and CDR2 FQNEAQ (reference sequence). The trim removed 8 bases at V and 5 bases at J, leaving 2 bases unmatched.